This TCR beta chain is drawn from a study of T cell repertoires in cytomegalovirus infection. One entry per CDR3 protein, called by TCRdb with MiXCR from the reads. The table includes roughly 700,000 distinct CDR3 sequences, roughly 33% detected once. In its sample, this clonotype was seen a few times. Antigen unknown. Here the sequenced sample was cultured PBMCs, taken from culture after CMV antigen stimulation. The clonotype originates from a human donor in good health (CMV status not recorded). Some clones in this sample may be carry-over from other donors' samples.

The CDR3 region has the DNA TGTGCCACCAGCAGAGATTCGGGGGCCTCGAACACCGGGGAGCTGTTTTTT. As protein: CATSRDSGASNTGELFF. The V call is TRBV15, the J call TRBJ2-2; the D call may be TRBD1 or TRBD2 (6 bases each). This CDR3 spans 17 amino acids. The V gene's germline CDR1 is LNHNV and CDR2 YYDKDF (reference sequence). V was shortened by 0 bases and J by 0 bases, with 11 bases between the two germline ends.